The T cell receptor beta chain described here comes from a study of blood T cell repertoires in COVID-19. Study context: The origin of the acute and convalescent COVID-19 samples was the United States, Italy and Spain. T cells, B-cell-depleted T cells, or PBMCs provided the cDNA or gDNA that served as material.

In the case of this clone: Germline and junction disagree at one end, which may indicate a read error.

Original data processing: Cell counts per sample came from amplifying reference gene primers. Some clones are missing from TCRdb's copy, which holds only in-frame ones; the method was immunoSEQ multiplex PCR. V and J calls and clone size follow that table, whereas D and trimming were derived from the DNA. This sample has about 200,000 clones, with 86% found just once. The material sequenced was peripheral blood. The clonotype originates from a woman aged 65 to 85 with acute or convalescent COVID-19.

DNA of the CDR3: TGCGCCAGCCGCTTTTTAGCGGGAGGCACAGATACGCAGTATTTT. This translates into CASRFLAGGTDTQYF. The gene calls are TRBV5-1 and TRBJ2-3; 9 nucleotides align to TRBD2. The CDR3 runs to 15 residues. CDR1 and CDR2 (germline): SGHRS, YFSETQ.